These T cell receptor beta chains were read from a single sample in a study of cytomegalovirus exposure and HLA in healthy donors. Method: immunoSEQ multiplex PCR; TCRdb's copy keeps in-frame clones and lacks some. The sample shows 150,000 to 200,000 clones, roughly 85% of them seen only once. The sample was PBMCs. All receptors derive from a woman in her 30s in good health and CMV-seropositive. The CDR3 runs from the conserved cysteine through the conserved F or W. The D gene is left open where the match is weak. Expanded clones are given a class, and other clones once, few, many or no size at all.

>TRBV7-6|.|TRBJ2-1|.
CASSSIYNEQFF
TGTGCCAGCAGCTCCATCTACAATGAGCAGTTCTTC
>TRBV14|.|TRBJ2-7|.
CASSPFSGRTQYEQYF
TGTGCCAGCAGCCCCTTTTCGGGTCGAACACAATACGAGCAGTACTTC
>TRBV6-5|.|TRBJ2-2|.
CASSYSSGDAGELFF
TGTGCCAGCAGTTACTCTTCGGGAGATGCCGGGGAGCTGTTTTTT
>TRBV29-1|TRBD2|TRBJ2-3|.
CSVEFSGGGTDTQYF
TGCAGCGTTGAATTTAGCGGGGGCGGGACAGATACGCAGTATTTT
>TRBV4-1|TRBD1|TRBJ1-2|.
CASSQIPGQENYGYTF
TGCGCCAGCAGCCAAATTCCGGGACAGGAGAACTATGGCTACACCTTC
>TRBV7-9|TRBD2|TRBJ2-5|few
CASSFGSGNMGTQYF
TGTGCCAGCAGCTTTGGGAGCGGGAACATGGGGACCCAGTACTTC
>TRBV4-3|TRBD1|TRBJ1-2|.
CASSQESTGGTGYTF
TGCGCCAGCAGCCAAGAATCTACAGGGGGAACGGGCTACACCTTC
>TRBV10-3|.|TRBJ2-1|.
CAIAGNLFNEQFF
TGTGCCATAGCGGGTAATTTATTCAATGAGCAGTTCTTC
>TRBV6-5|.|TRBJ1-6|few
CATSSGRPYNSPLHF
TGTGCCACAAGCAGCGGTCGCCCCTATAATTCACCCCTCCACTTT
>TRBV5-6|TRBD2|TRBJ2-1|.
CASSFRAGAYNEQFF
TGTGCCAGCAGCTTTAGGGCGGGAGCATACAATGAGCAGTTCTTC
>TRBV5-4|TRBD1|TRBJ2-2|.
CASSSTLGTGGTGELFF
TGTGCCAGCAGCTCGACCTTGGGGACAGGAGGCACCGGGGAGCTGTTTTTT
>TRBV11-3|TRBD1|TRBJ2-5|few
CASSGDRETQYF
TGTGCCAGCAGCGGGGACAGAGAGACCCAGTACTTC
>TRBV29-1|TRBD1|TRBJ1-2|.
CSVETGTGENGYTF
TGCAGCGTTGAAACCGGGACAGGGGAAAATGGCTACACCTTC
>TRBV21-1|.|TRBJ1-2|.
CASSYLQNTNYGYTF
TGTGCCAGCAGCTACCTACAGAATACCAACTATGGCTACACCTTC
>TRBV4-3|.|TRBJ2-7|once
CASSQDTGTLAYEQYF
TGCGCCAGCAGCCAAGATACCGGGACTTTGGCCTACGAGCAGTACTTC
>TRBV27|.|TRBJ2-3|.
CASSFFGSTQYF
TGTGCCAGCAGTTTTTTCGGGTCCACGCAGTATTTT
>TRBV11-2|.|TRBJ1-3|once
CASSLSGNTIYF
TGTGCCAGCAGCCTCTCTGGAAACACCATATATTTT
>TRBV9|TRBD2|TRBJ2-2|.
CASSRRGGNTGELFF
TGTGCCAGCAGCAGACGGGGGGGGAACACCGGGGAGCTGTTTTTT
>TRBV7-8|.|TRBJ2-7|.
CASSLVLSARKGYEQYF
TGTGCCAGCAGCTTAGTCCTCTCGGCTAGAAAAGGCTACGAGCAGTACTTC
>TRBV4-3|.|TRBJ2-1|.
CASSQDRGQGGYNEQFF
TGCGCCAGCAGCCAAGATCGGGGGCAGGGGGGATACAATGAGCAGTTCTTC
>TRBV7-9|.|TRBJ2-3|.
CASSTRNSITADTQYF
TGTGCCAGCAGCACCCGTAATAGCATCACCGCGGATACGCAGTATTTT
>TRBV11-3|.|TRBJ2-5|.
CASLGGQSTIQYF
TGTGCCAGCCTAGGGGGTCAGAGCACGATCCAGTACTTC
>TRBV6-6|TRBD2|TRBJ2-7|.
CASSRKGLAGSYEQYF
TGTGCCAGCAGTCGAAAGGGACTAGCGGGGTCCTACGAGCAGTACTTC
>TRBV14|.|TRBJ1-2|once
CASSQDAANYGYTF
TGTGCCAGCAGCCAAGATGCAGCTAACTATGGCTACACCTTC
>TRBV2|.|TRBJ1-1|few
CASSGQPMNTEAFF
TGTGCCAGCAGCGGACAGCCAATGAACACTGAAGCTTTCTTT
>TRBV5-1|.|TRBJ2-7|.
CASSLAVRGGYEQYF
TGCGCCAGCAGCTTGGCCGTAAGGGGGGGATACGAGCAGTACTTC
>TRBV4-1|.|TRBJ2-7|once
CASSQDGRTSYEQYF
TGCGCCAGCAGCCAAGATGGTAGGACAAGCTACGAGCAGTACTTC
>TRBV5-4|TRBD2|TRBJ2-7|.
CASSFGGRGYEQYF
TGTGCCAGCAGCTTTGGCGGGAGGGGTTACGAGCAGTACTTC
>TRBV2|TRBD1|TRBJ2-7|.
CASTGPGTGETYEQYF
TGTGCCAGCACCGGTCCCGGGACAGGGGAAACCTACGAGCAGTACTTC
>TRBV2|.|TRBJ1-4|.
CASSKDRPATNEKLFF
TGTGCCAGCAGTAAGGACAGACCAGCAACTAATGAAAAACTGTTTTTT
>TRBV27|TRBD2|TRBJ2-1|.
CASRPNSGSNEQFF
TGTGCCAGCAGGCCGAATAGCGGGAGTAATGAGCAGTTCTTC
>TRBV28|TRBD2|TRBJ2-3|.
CASSSLAGETDTQYF
TGTGCCAGCAGTTCTCTAGCGGGAGAAACAGATACGCAGTATTTT
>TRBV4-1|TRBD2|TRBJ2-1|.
CASSQEFRGGYNEQFF
TGCGCCAGCAGCCAAGAGTTTCGGGGGGGGTACAATGAGCAGTTCTTC
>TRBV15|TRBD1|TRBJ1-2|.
CATSRIRTGEGYGYTF
TGTGCCACCAGCAGAATAAGGACAGGGGAGGGATATGGCTACACCTTC
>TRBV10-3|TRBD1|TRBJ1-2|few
CAISAGTGVGYTF
TGTGCCATCAGTGCGGGGACAGGGGTCGGCTACACCTTC
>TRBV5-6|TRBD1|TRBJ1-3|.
CASSDSGTGFENTIYF
TGTGCCAGCAGCGACTCCGGGACAGGGTTTGAAAACACCATATATTTT
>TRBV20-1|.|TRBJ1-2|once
CSARAYGYTF
TGCAGTGCTAGGGCATATGGCTACACCTTC
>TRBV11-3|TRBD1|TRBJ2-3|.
CASSQGGGNTQYF
TGTGCCAGCAGCCAAGGGGGCGGAAATACGCAGTATTTT
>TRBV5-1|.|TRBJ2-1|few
CASSLGLTYNEQFF
TGCGCCAGCAGCCTGGGACTTACCTACAATGAGCAGTTCTTC
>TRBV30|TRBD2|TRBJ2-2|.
CAWSVGLAGYTGELFF
TGTGCCTGGAGTGTCGGGCTAGCGGGATACACCGGGGAGCTGTTTTTT
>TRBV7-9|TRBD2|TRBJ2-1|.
CASSQGGWSGGEDNEQFF
TGTGCCAGCAGCCAAGGTGGATGGAGCGGGGGTGAGGACAATGAGCAGTTCTTC
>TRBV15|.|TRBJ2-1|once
CATSTYFQQGREQFF
TGTGCCACCAGCACCTACTTCCAACAGGGTAGGGAGCAGTTCTTC
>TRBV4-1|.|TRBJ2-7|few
CASSQGLIQPREQYF
TGCGCCAGCAGCCAAGGGTTAATACAGCCTCGGGAGCAGTACTTC